A selection of T cell receptor beta chains follows, all from one sample in a study of cytomegalovirus exposure and HLA in healthy donors. Measured with immunoSEQ multiplex PCR; TCRdb has only the in-frame clones, and not every one. The sample has roughly 130,000 clones, roughly four fifths seen once; the top ten hold 5.5% to 6%. Material for sequencing was PBMCs. Source of these receptors: a woman aged 40 to 50 in good health and CMV-seropositive. The CDR3 runs from the conserved cysteine through the conserved F or W. The order of the fields is clone size, J gene, V gene, D gene, CDR3 DNA, CDR3 protein. D genes are given only for firm matches. Only some rows state a clone size, as once, few, many or a class for expanded clones.

clone_size: .; j_call: TRBJ1-5; v_call: TRBV27; d_call: .; cdr3_nt: TGTGCCAGCAGTTTATCGGGAGGCAATCAGCCCCAGCATTTT; cdr3_aa: CASSLSGGNQPQHF
clone_size: .; j_call: TRBJ2-1; v_call: TRBV9; d_call: TRBD1; cdr3_nt: TGTGCCAGCAGCGGGGGACAGGGTGGGGGTGAGCAGTTCTTC; cdr3_aa: CASSGGQGGGEQFF
clone_size: .; j_call: TRBJ2-7; v_call: TRBV19; d_call: TRBD2; cdr3_nt: TGTGCCAGTACCAAAACTAGCGGCTACGAGCAGTACTTC; cdr3_aa: CASTKTSGYEQYF
clone_size: .; j_call: TRBJ2-3; v_call: TRBV7-9; d_call: TRBD2; cdr3_nt: TGTGCCAGCGTTCCAGGGATCGGCGGGAGGGAGGATACGCAGTATTTT; cdr3_aa: CASVPGIGGREDTQYF
clone_size: .; j_call: TRBJ2-1; v_call: TRBV20-1; d_call: TRBD1; cdr3_nt: TGCAGCCGACAGGGATACAATGAGCAGTTCTTC; cdr3_aa: CSRQGYNEQFF
clone_size: .; j_call: TRBJ2-7; v_call: TRBV6-8; d_call: TRBD2; cdr3_nt: TGTGCCAGCAGCCGGTGTGGCGGCGGGAGGCCTGGCCCCTACGAGCAGTACTTC; cdr3_aa: CASSRCGGGRPGPYEQYF
clone_size: .; j_call: TRBJ2-7; v_call: TRBV6-6; d_call: TRBD2; cdr3_nt: TGTGCCAGCAGTTGGGGAGGGGATTACGAGCAGTACTTC; cdr3_aa: CASSWGGDYEQYF
clone_size: few; j_call: TRBJ2-1; v_call: TRBV18; d_call: TRBD2; cdr3_nt: TGTGCCAGCTCACGTACTAGCGGGGAGAACAATGAGCAGTTCTTC; cdr3_aa: CASSRTSGENNEQFF
clone_size: .; j_call: TRBJ1-1; v_call: TRBV11-3; d_call: .; cdr3_nt: TGTGCCAGCAGCTTCAGCCACTCCGGGACTGAAGCTTTCTTT; cdr3_aa: CASSFSHSGTEAFF
clone_size: .; j_call: TRBJ2-7; v_call: TRBV7-2; d_call: .; cdr3_nt: TGTGCCAGCAGCTTAGCTGGGCCGTTCTACGAGCAGTACTTC; cdr3_aa: CASSLAGPFYEQYF
clone_size: .; j_call: TRBJ2-7; v_call: TRBV5-1; d_call: TRBD2; cdr3_nt: TGCGCCAGCAGGCTGGGTAGCGGGAGTCTTGACTACGAGCAGTACTTC; cdr3_aa: CASRLGSGSLDYEQYF
clone_size: .; j_call: TRBJ1-1; v_call: TRBV18; d_call: TRBD1; cdr3_nt: TGTGCCAGCTCAGAACAGGGGGCCGAGAACACTGAAGCTTTCTTT; cdr3_aa: CASSEQGAENTEAFF
clone_size: few; j_call: TRBJ1-2; v_call: TRBV6-5; d_call: .; cdr3_nt: TGTGCCAGCAGTTACGGAGTGACTAACTATGGCTACACCTTC; cdr3_aa: CASSYGVTNYGYTF
clone_size: .; j_call: TRBJ2-3; v_call: TRBV7-6; d_call: TRBD2; cdr3_nt: TGTGCCAGCAGGGCCCCCTGGACTAGCGGGGGGCATAGCACAGATACGCAGTATTTT; cdr3_aa: CASRAPWTSGGHSTDTQYF
clone_size: .; j_call: TRBJ1-4; v_call: TRBV27; d_call: TRBD1; cdr3_nt: TGTGCCAGCAGACTTAATCGGGCAGGGGGAAATGAAAAACTGTTTTTT; cdr3_aa: CASRLNRAGGNEKLFF
clone_size: .; j_call: TRBJ2-5; v_call: TRBV5-1; d_call: TRBD2; cdr3_nt: TGCGCCAGCGCCACCATGGGACTAGCGGACTTCCAAGAGACCCAGTACTTC; cdr3_aa: CASATMGLADFQETQYF
clone_size: .; j_call: TRBJ1-2; v_call: TRBV5-8; d_call: TRBD1; cdr3_nt: TGTGCCAGCAGCAACAGGGGATCGAGCTATGGCTACACCTTC; cdr3_aa: CASSNRGSSYGYTF
clone_size: .; j_call: TRBJ2-2; v_call: TRBV2; d_call: TRBD1; cdr3_nt: TGTGCCAGCAGCCGGACAGGAGAGAACACCGGGGAGCTGTTTTTT; cdr3_aa: CASSRTGENTGELFF
clone_size: .; j_call: TRBJ1-5; v_call: TRBV2; d_call: .; cdr3_nt: TGTGCCAGCAGTCTAACCAGGGGTAGCAATCAGCCCCAGCATTTT; cdr3_aa: CASSLTRGSNQPQHF
clone_size: few; j_call: TRBJ2-7; v_call: TRBV27; d_call: TRBD2; cdr3_nt: TGTGCCAGCAGTTTACTGGCGGGGGGGCTGGGCGAGCAGTACTTC; cdr3_aa: CASSLLAGGLGEQYF
clone_size: .; j_call: TRBJ1-1; v_call: TRBV7-2; d_call: .; cdr3_nt: TGTGCCAGCAGCTTAGACAGGGAGTTGACTGAAGCTTTCTTT; cdr3_aa: CASSLDRELTEAFF
clone_size: .; j_call: TRBJ2-5; v_call: TRBV10-3; d_call: .; cdr3_nt: TGTGCCACCCGGATAGGGGCCCAAAAAGAGACCCAGTACTTC; cdr3_aa: CATRIGAQKETQYF
clone_size: .; j_call: TRBJ2-2; v_call: TRBV5-1; d_call: .; cdr3_nt: TGCGCCAGCAGCTTGAGGGGGAGCGGGGAGCTGTTTTTT; cdr3_aa: CASSLRGSGELFF
clone_size: .; j_call: TRBJ2-3; v_call: TRBV15; d_call: TRBD2; cdr3_nt: TGTGCCACCAGCGTTAGCGGGAGTTCAGATACGCAGTATTTT; cdr3_aa: CATSVSGSSDTQYF
clone_size: .; j_call: TRBJ2-1; v_call: TRBV6-1; d_call: TRBD2; cdr3_nt: TGTGCCAGCAGTGGCCTCGACGGGAGGTCCTACAATGAGCAGTTCTTC; cdr3_aa: CASSGLDGRSYNEQFF
clone_size: .; j_call: TRBJ2-1; v_call: TRBV19; d_call: TRBD2; cdr3_nt: TGTGCCAGTAGTCCCCCGTCCGGGACTAGCGGGGGGTTTTACAATGAGCAGTTCTTC; cdr3_aa: CASSPPSGTSGGFYNEQFF
clone_size: once; j_call: TRBJ2-1; v_call: TRBV9; d_call: TRBD1; cdr3_nt: TGTGCCAGCAGCGTCGACAGGGTAAATGAGCAGTTCTTC; cdr3_aa: CASSVDRVNEQFF
clone_size: .; j_call: TRBJ2-5; v_call: TRBV7-9; d_call: TRBD2; cdr3_nt: TGTGCCAGCAGCTTAGCACTAGCGGGAGGAGAGACCCAGTACTTC; cdr3_aa: CASSLALAGGETQYF
clone_size: .; j_call: TRBJ2-3; v_call: TRBV9; d_call: .; cdr3_nt: TGTGCCAGCAGCGTAGAACGGCAGGGTCAAGATACGCAGTATTTT; cdr3_aa: CASSVERQGQDTQYF
clone_size: few; j_call: TRBJ2-5; v_call: TRBV7-3; d_call: .; cdr3_nt: TGTGCCAGCAGCCCCGCTAGATCCGAGACCCAGTACTTC; cdr3_aa: CASSPARSETQYF
clone_size: .; j_call: TRBJ2-1; v_call: TRBV19; d_call: TRBD2; cdr3_nt: TGTGCCAGTAGTATTAGCGGGGAGCAGTTCTTC; cdr3_aa: CASSISGEQFF
clone_size: .; j_call: TRBJ2-1; v_call: TRBV7-3; d_call: .; cdr3_nt: TGTGCCAGCAGCTTAGTCCCTACCGGAGGCAATGAGCAGTTCTTC; cdr3_aa: CASSLVPTGGNEQFF
clone_size: .; j_call: TRBJ2-3; v_call: TRBV7-9; d_call: TRBD2; cdr3_nt: TGTGCCACCTTGGGGGGGGACGTTAGCACAGATACGCAGTATTTT; cdr3_aa: CATLGGDVSTDTQYF
clone_size: .; j_call: TRBJ1-4; v_call: TRBV4-1; d_call: TRBD1; cdr3_nt: TGCGCCAGCAGCACTGGACAGGGGGGTTCTAATGAAAAACTGTTTTTT; cdr3_aa: CASSTGQGGSNEKLFF
clone_size: .; j_call: TRBJ1-2; v_call: TRBV28; d_call: TRBD1; cdr3_nt: TGTGCCAGCAGTCCTGGACAGGGGGGTGGCTACACCTTC; cdr3_aa: CASSPGQGGGYTF
clone_size: .; j_call: TRBJ1-2; v_call: TRBV28; d_call: TRBD1; cdr3_nt: TGTGCCAGCAGTACCTCAGACAGGGTTAACTATGGCTACACCTTC; cdr3_aa: CASSTSDRVNYGYTF
clone_size: .; j_call: TRBJ1-1; v_call: TRBV27; d_call: .; cdr3_nt: TGTGCCAGCAGTTTAACCCCTATGACTGAAGCTTTCTTT; cdr3_aa: CASSLTPMTEAFF
clone_size: .; j_call: TRBJ2-1; v_call: TRBV19; d_call: .; cdr3_nt: TGTGCCAGTAGTATTCTAGGGGTCGGCAATGAGCAGTTCTTC; cdr3_aa: CASSILGVGNEQFF
clone_size: .; j_call: TRBJ2-4; v_call: TRBV28; d_call: TRBD1; cdr3_nt: TGTGCCAGCAGTTTATTAGGGACAGGGTTCAAAAACATTCAGTACTTC; cdr3_aa: CASSLLGTGFKNIQYF